This TCR beta chain emerged from a study of T cell repertoires in cytomegalovirus infection. Study details: Based on public TCR beta signatures, there were indications of CMV infection and of a matching HLA type.

Overall study results and limits: Summed public TCR beta family frequency identified CMV carriers bearing the relevant HLA. Ex vivo, HLA-C-restricted CMV-specific TCR beta clonotypes prevailed over the rest of the response.

This clonotype was picked up many times. The antigen is undetermined. MiXCR, run by TCRdb on the reads, gives a single entry per CDR3 protein. The data hold under 250,000 distinct CDR3 sequences, with about 12% observed a single time. This CDR3 is built from 13 residues. The V end lost 7 bases, the J end lost 0 bases, and 11 bases lay between the germline ends. Germline CDR1 SQVTM, CDR2 ANQGSEA. The V call is TRBV29-1, the J call TRBJ2-3; perhaps TRBD2 as D (6 bases). Sample: PBMCs. The clonotype comes from a human donor in good health (CMV status not recorded). Some clones in this sample may be carry-over from other donors' samples. Written as DNA, the CDR3 is TGCAGCGGATTCGGGGGAAGCACAGATACGCAGTATTTT. This translates into CSGFGGSTDTQYF.